This T cell receptor beta chain was captured by sequencing in a study of CD8+CD57+ T cells in acquired aplastic anemia. Study context: The mean DNA yield obtained from sorted CD4+ and CD8+ cells came to about 3 ug.

This clonotype was detected only a few times. TCR beta VDJ and CDR3 were profiled, and genomic DNA was the template. TCRdb fed the reads into MiXCR, producing one record per CDR3 protein. The sample consists of some 200,000 distinct CDR3 sequences, around 60% of them appearing once. Germline V lookup: CDR1 SNHLY, CDR2 FYNNEI. The CDR3 sequence is 15 residues long. Trimming pared 2 bases from V and 3 bases from J, leaving 14 bases between. The sequenced sample consisted of sorted CD4+, CD8+, or CD8+CD57+ T cells (not recorded which) from PBMCs. The V call is TRBV2, the J call TRBJ2-7; perhaps TRBD2 as D (5 bases). The origin of this receptor is a human donor in good health. DNA for the CDR3: TGTGCCAGCAGTGAATCGTCGCTAGCCCGCTACGAGCAGTACTTC. Amino acids: CASSESSLARYEQYF.